This is a list of T cell receptor beta chains from one sample in a study of cytomegalovirus exposure and HLA in healthy donors. The method was immunoSEQ multiplex PCR; TCRdb's version includes in-frame clones alone and lacks a portion of them. The table lists fewer than 90,000 clones, roughly 95% of them singletons. Sample: PBMCs. The source of these receptors is a man aged 18 to 29 in good health and CMV-seropositive. CDR3s include the opening cysteine and the closing phenylalanine or tryptophan. The D gene is left open where the match is weak. Clone sizes are given selectively: once, few, many, or a class where the clone is expanded.

clone size,D gene,J gene,V gene,CDR3 protein,CDR3 DNA
NA,NA,TRBJ1-3,TRBV28,CASSQAGRQEDTIYF,TGTGCCAGCAGTCAGGCCGGGCGACAGGAGGACACCATATATTTT
NA,NA,TRBJ2-5,TRBV29-1,CSALFETQYF,TGCAGCGCTCTCTTTGAGACCCAGTACTTC
NA,NA,TRBJ2-7,TRBV5-1,CASSLQDHSYEQYF,TGCGCCAGCAGCTTACAGGATCACTCCTACGAGCAGTACTTC
NA,TRBD2,TRBJ2-1,TRBV5-1,CASSPRTSGRNEQFF,TGCGCCAGCAGCCCAAGGACAAGCGGGAGGAATGAGCAGTTCTTC
NA,NA,TRBJ2-7,TRBV9,CASSAVASFGYEQYF,TGTGCCAGCAGCGCCGTAGCGAGCTTCGGCTACGAGCAGTACTTC
NA,NA,TRBJ2-5,TRBV4-1,CASSPRLAAETQYF,TGCGCCAGCAGTCCGAGACTGGCGGCAGAGACCCAGTACTTC
NA,NA,TRBJ2-2,TRBV7-9,CASRLISTGELFF,TGTGCCAGCAGGTTGATTAGCACCGGGGAGCTGTTTTTT
NA,TRBD2,TRBJ2-5,TRBV4-1,CASSEYLAGTEETQYF,TGCGCCAGCAGCGAATATCTAGCGGGAACGGAGGAGACCCAGTACTTC
NA,NA,TRBJ1-2,TRBV27,CASSDGHDGYTF,TGTGCCAGCAGTGACGGACATGATGGCTACACCTTC
NA,TRBD2,TRBJ2-1,TRBV7-9,CATSMAVLTSGRDNEQFF,TGTGCCACCTCCATGGCAGTTTTGACTAGCGGGAGGGACAATGAGCAGTTCTTC
few,TRBD1,TRBJ2-3,TRBV5-1,CASSSPGQGTDTQYF,TGCGCCAGCAGCTCGCCGGGACAGGGCACAGATACGCAGTATTTT
NA,TRBD2,TRBJ2-1,TRBV19,CASSIDALAGIYNEQFF,TGTGCCAGTAGTATAGATGCCCTAGCGGGAATCTACAATGAGCAGTTCTTC
NA,NA,TRBJ2-2,TRBV11-2,CASSLQVANTGELFF,TGTGCCAGCAGCTTACAGGTGGCGAACACCGGGGAGCTGTTTTTT
NA,TRBD1,TRBJ1-2,TRBV9,CASSEPHRGTNYGYTF,TGTGCCAGCAGCGAGCCACACAGGGGAACTAACTATGGCTACACCTTC
NA,TRBD2,TRBJ2-5,TRBV12-5,CASGFGLAGGQETQYF,TGTGCTAGTGGTTTCGGACTAGCGGGAGGACAAGAGACCCAGTACTTC
NA,TRBD1,TRBJ1-4,TRBV9,CASSLRDSYNEKLFF,TGTGCCAGCAGCCTCCGGGACAGCTATAATGAAAAACTGTTTTTT
NA,NA,TRBJ1-2,TRBV27,CASSLFPTDPPNYGYTF,TGTGCCAGCAGTTTATTCCCCACAGACCCCCCTAACTATGGCTACACCTTC
NA,TRBD1,TRBJ1-2,TRBV6-5,CASSYETGVKLSGYTF,TGTGCCAGCAGTTATGAGACAGGGGTTAAATTAAGCGGCTACACCTTC
NA,NA,TRBJ2-5,TRBV5-1,CASSYTSGDRETQYF,TGCGCCAGCAGCTATACTTCGGGGGATAGGGAGACCCAGTACTTC
NA,NA,TRBJ2-1,TRBV7-9,CASSLDGASNSYNEQFF,TGTGCCAGCAGCTTAGATGGGGCCTCTAACTCCTACAATGAGCAGTTCTTC
NA,TRBD1,TRBJ1-5,TRBV11-2,CASSPRLGIGTDNNQPQHF,TGTGCCAGCAGCCCTAGGCTGGGGATTGGGACAGATAACAATCAGCCCCAGCATTTT
NA,NA,TRBJ2-7,TRBV5-4,CASSLNRERSHEQYF,TGTGCCAGCAGCTTGAACCGGGAGAGGAGCCACGAGCAGTACTTC
NA,NA,TRBJ2-3,TRBV11-2,CASSQGGYTQYF,TGTGCCAGCAGTCAAGGCGGCTATACGCAGTATTTT
NA,NA,TRBJ2-4,TRBV15,CATSRDLALAKNIQYF,TGTGCCACCAGCAGAGATTTAGCACTAGCCAAAAACATTCAGTACTTC
NA,TRBD2,TRBJ2-1,TRBV19,CASSIAVGLAAHNEQFF,TGTGCCAGTAGTATAGCAGTAGGTCTAGCGGCCCACAATGAGCAGTTCTTC
NA,NA,TRBJ1-1,TRBV13,CASSLDNRLTPRTEAFF,TGTGCCAGCAGCCTGGACAACAGGCTTACCCCCCGCACTGAAGCTTTCTTT
NA,NA,TRBJ1-1,TRBV6-5,CASSYSIRGRTEAFF,TGTGCCAGCAGTTACTCGATCAGAGGGAGGACTGAAGCTTTCTTT
NA,TRBD2,TRBJ2-3,TRBV5-1,CASGTSGTTDTQYF,TGCGCCAGCGGGACTAGCGGAACCACAGATACGCAGTATTTT
NA,TRBD1,TRBJ1-2,TRBV30,CAWTLRGLDGYTF,TGTGCCTGGACCCTCAGGGGGCTCGATGGCTACACCTTC
NA,TRBD1,TRBJ2-5,TRBV2,CASSLRSRDRETQYF,TGTGCCAGCAGTTTACGCTCCCGGGACAGAGAGACCCAGTACTTC
NA,NA,TRBJ1-2,TRBV19,CASNPRRINYGYTF,TGTGCCAGTAATCCGCGCAGGATTAACTATGGCTACACCTTC
NA,TRBD2,TRBJ2-5,TRBV11-2,CASSRSGIQETQYF,TGTGCCAGCAGCCGCAGCGGGATCCAAGAGACCCAGTACTTC
NA,TRBD2,TRBJ2-1,TRBV19,CASRGLAGGGAYNEQFF,TGTGCCAGTCGGGGGCTCGCGGGAGGAGGGGCCTACAATGAGCAGTTCTTC
NA,TRBD2,TRBJ2-7,TRBV28,CASRPEKLTSGKFLYEQYF,TGTGCCAGCAGACCGGAAAAATTGACTAGCGGAAAGTTCCTCTACGAGCAGTACTTC
NA,TRBD2,TRBJ2-1,TRBV7-9,CASSSYPGREGYNEQFF,TGTGCCAGCAGCTCCTACCCAGGGCGGGAGGGATACAATGAGCAGTTCTTC
few,TRBD1,TRBJ2-7,TRBV6-1,CASNPGQGNEQYF,TGTGCCAGCAATCCGGGACAGGGGAACGAGCAGTACTTC
NA,NA,TRBJ2-1,TRBV5-1,CASSLSGTPLPGHRNEQFF,TGCGCCAGCAGCTTATCGGGTACCCCCCTACCGGGACATAGAAATGAGCAGTTCTTC
NA,NA,TRBJ2-1,TRBV7-9,CASSLGVLRDEQFF,TGTGCCAGCAGCTTAGGGGTGTTGAGGGATGAGCAGTTCTTC
NA,NA,TRBJ2-4,TRBV27,CASRGGVSVIQYF,TGTGCCAGCAGGGGAGGCGTGTCGGTCATTCAGTACTTC
NA,TRBD1,TRBJ1-4,TRBV5-4,CASSSGQGGNEKLFF,TGTGCCAGCAGCTCCGGACAGGGGGGTAATGAAAAACTGTTTTTT
NA,TRBD2,TRBJ2-1,TRBV2,CASSENGRAFYNEQFF,TGTGCCAGCAGTGAAAACGGGAGGGCCTTCTACAATGAGCAGTTCTTC
NA,TRBD1,TRBJ1-1,TRBV6-1,CASSRDRVTEAFF,TGTGCCAGCAGCCGGGACAGGGTCACTGAAGCTTTCTTT
NA,TRBD1,TRBJ1-5,TRBV28,CAHRGNVLGNQPQHF,TGCGCCCACAGGGGAAACGTGTTGGGCAATCAGCCCCAGCATTTT
NA,TRBD1,TRBJ2-2,TRBV14,CASSQLQGARTGELFF,TGTGCCAGCAGCCAGCTACAGGGGGCGCGGACCGGGGAGCTGTTTTTT
NA,TRBD2,TRBJ2-7,TRBV10-3,CAIRRGLAGGSYEQYF,TGTGCCATCAGGAGGGGACTAGCGGGAGGGTCCTACGAGCAGTACTTC
NA,TRBD1,TRBJ2-7,TRBV13,CASSWDRFSNEQYF,TGTGCCAGCAGCTGGGACAGGTTTAGCAACGAGCAGTACTTC